This T cell receptor (beta chain) was recorded in a study of T-cell reconstitution after alpha-beta-depleted transplantation in children. Study conclusions and caveats: Reportedly, alpha-beta T cells present about two months post-transplant originated from several hundred expanded clones of graft origin. A year post-transplant, T-cell counts and diversity derived mostly from newly produced T cells. At day 60, the high TCRbeta diversity found in some patients originated from recipient T cells and thymic progenitors that had survived.

This clonotype was picked up a small number of times. No antigen is known for it. TCRbeta library construction was performed incorporating unique molecular identifiers. TCRdb itself ran the PCR reads through MiXCR, one entry per CDR3 protein. The sample contains approximately 520,000 distinct CDR3 sequences, approximately 10% of which appear only once. This CDR3 is 16 amino acids long. Germline assignment: CDR1 MNHNS and CDR2 SASEGT. Trimming removed 2 bases from V and 1 base from J, with 12 bases in between. This receptor was identified in a female patient between 2 and 15 years old who had a stem cell transplant for aplastic anemia, so the T cells may come from the graft donor. The source was PBMCs, mostly from graft donor cells, collected 180 days after TCRalphabeta/CD19-depleted stem cell transplant. This rearrangement joins TRBV6-1 to TRBJ1-3; the D gene is possibly TRBD1 (5 bases). CDR3 DNA sequence: TGTGCCAGCAGTGAAAGGGGCAGGTCTTCTGGAAACACCATATATTTT. Translating it yields CASSERGRSSGNTIYF.